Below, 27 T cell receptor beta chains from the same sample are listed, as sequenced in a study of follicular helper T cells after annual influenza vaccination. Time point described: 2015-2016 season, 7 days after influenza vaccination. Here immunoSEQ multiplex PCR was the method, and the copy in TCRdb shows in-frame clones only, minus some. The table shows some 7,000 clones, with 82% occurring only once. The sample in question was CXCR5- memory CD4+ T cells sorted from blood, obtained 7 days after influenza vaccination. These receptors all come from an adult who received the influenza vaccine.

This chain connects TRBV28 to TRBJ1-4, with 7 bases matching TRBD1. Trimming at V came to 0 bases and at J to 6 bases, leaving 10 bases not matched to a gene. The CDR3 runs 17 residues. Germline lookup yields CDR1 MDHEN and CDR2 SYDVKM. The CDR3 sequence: CASSLWGRGVDYEKLFF. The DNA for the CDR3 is TGTGCCAGCAGTTTATGGGGCAGGGGGGTTGATTATGAAAAACTGTTTTTT.

This CDR3 reads CASSQGTAYSPLHF. In nucleotides, the CDR3 is TGTGCCAGCAGCCAAGGGACAGCCTATTCACCCCTCCACTTT. The chain carries TRBV7-2 and TRBJ1-6, with 7 bases aligning to TRBD1. Germline lookup yields CDR1 SGHTA and CDR2 FQGNSA. This CDR3 region has 14 residues. The V gene end was trimmed by 5 bases and the J gene end by 8 bases; junction bases not matched to a gene: 6. Full variable domain (missing parts from reference TRBV7-2 and TRBJ1-6): GAGVSQSPSNKVTEKGKDVELRCDPISGHTALYWYRQSLGQGLEFLIYFQGNSAPDKSGLPSDRFSAERTGGSVSTLTIQRTQQEDSAVYLCASSQGTAYSPLHFGNGTRLTVT.

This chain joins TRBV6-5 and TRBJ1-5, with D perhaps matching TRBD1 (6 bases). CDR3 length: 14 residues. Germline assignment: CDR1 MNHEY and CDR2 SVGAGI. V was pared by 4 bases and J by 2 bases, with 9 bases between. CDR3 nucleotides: TGTGCCAGCAGTTCCGGGGGCCGCAATCAGCCCCAGCATTTT. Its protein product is CASSSGGRNQPQHF.

CDR3 protein: CASSPPNGGANTGELFF. Here the CDR3 DNA reads TGTGCCAGCTCACCACCAAATGGAGGGGCGAACACCGGGGAGCTGTTTTTT. The chain couples TRBV18 to TRBJ2-2, with D possibly being TRBD2 (6 bases). Germline CDR1 and CDR2: KGHSH and LQKENI. The CDR3 has 17 residues. V gave up 0 bases and J gave up 0 bases, with 11 bases separating them.

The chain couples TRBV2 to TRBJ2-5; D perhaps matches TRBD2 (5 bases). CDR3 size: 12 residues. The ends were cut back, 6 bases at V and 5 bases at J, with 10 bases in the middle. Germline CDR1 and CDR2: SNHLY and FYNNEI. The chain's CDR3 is CASRPEGETQYF. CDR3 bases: TGTGCCAGCAGACCTGAGGGTGAGACCCAGTACTTC.

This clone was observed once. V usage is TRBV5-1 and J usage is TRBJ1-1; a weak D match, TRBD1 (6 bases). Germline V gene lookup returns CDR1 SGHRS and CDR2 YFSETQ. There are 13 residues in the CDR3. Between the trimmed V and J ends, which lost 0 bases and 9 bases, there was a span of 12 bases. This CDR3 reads CASSLDRAPQAFF. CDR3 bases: TGCGCCAGCAGCTTGGACAGGGCTCCACAAGCTTTCTTT.

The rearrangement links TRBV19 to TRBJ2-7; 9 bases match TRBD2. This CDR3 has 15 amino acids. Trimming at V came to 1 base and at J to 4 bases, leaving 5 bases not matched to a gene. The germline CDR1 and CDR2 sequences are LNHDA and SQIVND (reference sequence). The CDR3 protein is CASSIGTSGFYEQYF. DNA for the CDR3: TGTGCCAGTAGTATAGGAACTAGCGGGTTTTACGAGCAGTACTTC.

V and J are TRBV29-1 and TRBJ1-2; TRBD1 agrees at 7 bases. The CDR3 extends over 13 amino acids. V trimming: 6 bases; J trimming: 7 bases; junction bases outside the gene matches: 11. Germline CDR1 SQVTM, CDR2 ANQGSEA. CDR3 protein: CSVDLIDRVGYTF. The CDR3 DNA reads TGCAGCGTGGATCTGATAGACAGGGTTGGCTACACCTTC.

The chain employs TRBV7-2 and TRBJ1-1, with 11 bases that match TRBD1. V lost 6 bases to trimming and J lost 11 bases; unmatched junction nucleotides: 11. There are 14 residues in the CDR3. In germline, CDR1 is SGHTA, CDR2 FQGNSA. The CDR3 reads CASSSGTGGVRAFF. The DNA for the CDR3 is TGTGCCAGCAGTTCCGGGACAGGGGGTGTTCGGGCTTTCTTT.

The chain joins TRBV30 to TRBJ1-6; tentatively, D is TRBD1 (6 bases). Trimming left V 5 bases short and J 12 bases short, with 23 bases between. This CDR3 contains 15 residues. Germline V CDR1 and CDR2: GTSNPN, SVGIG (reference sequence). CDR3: CAWAASGGRIQPLHF. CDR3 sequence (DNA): TGTGCCTGGGCGGCCTCGGGGGGGCGCATTCAACCCCTCCACTTT.

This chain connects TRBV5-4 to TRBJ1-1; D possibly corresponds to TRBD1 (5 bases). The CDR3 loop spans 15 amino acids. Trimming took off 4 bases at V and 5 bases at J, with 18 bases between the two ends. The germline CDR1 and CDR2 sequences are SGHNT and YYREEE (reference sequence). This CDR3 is CASSLGNRFGTEAFF. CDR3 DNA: TGTGCCAGCAGCCTGGGAAACAGGTTCGGGACTGAAGCTTTCTTT.

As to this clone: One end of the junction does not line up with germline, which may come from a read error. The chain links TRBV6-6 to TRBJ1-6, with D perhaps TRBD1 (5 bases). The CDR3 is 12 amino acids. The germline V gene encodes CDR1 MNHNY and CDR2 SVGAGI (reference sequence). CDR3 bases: TGTGCCAGCAGTTACTCGATGGGACCCCAGGACTTT. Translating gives CASSYSMGPQDF.

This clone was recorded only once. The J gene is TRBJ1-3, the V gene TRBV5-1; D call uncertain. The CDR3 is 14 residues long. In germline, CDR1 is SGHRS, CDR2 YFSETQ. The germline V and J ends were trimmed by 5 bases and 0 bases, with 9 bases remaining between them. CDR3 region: CASSREDSGNTIYF. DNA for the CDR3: TGCGCCAGCAGTCGAGAGGACTCTGGAAACACCATATATTTT.

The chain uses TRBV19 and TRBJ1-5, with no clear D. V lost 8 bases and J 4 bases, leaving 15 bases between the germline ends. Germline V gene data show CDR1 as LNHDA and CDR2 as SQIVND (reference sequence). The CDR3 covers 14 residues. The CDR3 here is CASGPVNRNQPQHF. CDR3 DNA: TGTGCCAGTGGTCCGGTGAATCGGAATCAGCCCCAGCATTTT. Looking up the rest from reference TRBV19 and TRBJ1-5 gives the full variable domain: DGGITQSPKYLFRKEGQNVTLSCEQNLNHDAMYWYRQDPGQGLRLIYYSQIVNDFQKGDIAEGYSVSREKKESFPLTVTSAQKNPTAFYLCASGPVNRNQPQHFGDGTRLSIL.

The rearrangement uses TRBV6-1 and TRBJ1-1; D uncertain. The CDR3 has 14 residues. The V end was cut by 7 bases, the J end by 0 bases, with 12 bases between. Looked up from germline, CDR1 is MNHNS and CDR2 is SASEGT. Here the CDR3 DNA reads TGTGCCAGCACCTATCAAGCATTGAACACTGAAGCTTTCTTT. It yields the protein CASTYQALNTEAFF.

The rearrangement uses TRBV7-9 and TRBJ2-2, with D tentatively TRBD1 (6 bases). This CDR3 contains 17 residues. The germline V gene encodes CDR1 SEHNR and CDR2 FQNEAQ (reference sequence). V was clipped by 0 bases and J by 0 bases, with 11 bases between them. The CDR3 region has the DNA TGTGCCAGCAGCTTAGCCCCTGGGGGCGCGAACACCGGGGAGCTGTTTTTT. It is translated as CASSLAPGGANTGELFF.

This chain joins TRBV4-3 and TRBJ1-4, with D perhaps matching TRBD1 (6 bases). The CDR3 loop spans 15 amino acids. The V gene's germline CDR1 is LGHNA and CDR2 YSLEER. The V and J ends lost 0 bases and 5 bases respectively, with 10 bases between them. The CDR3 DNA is TGCGCCAGCAGCCAAGATAACAGGGCAAATGAAAAACTGTTTTTT. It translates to CASSQDNRANEKLFF.

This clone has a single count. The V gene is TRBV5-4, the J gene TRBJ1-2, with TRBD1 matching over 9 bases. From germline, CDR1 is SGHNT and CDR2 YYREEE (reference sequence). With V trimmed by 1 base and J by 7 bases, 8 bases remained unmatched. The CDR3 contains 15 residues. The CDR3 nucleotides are TGTGCCAGCAGCTTGCCTGGGGACAGGGCGGCTGGCTACACCTTC. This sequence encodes CASSLPGDRAAGYTF. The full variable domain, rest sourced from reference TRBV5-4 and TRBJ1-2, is ETGVTQSPTHLIKTRGQQVTLRCSSQSGHNTVSWYQQALGQGPQFIFQYYREEENGRGNFPPRFSGLQFPNYSSELNVNALELDDSALYLCASSLPGDRAAGYTFGSGTRLTVV.

CDR3 sequence reads: CASKPPLASQPQHF. The CDR3 DNA follows: TGTGCCAGCAAACCCCCCCTGGCGAGTCAGCCCCAGCATTTT. The chain is built from TRBV28 and TRBJ1-5; D uncertain. Germline-derived CDR1 and CDR2 are MDHEN and SYDVKM. This CDR3 contains 14 residues. The V and J ends lost 7 bases and 6 bases respectively, with 16 bases between them. The full variable domain, in which reference TRBV28 and TRBJ1-5 provide the parts outside the CDR3, is DVKVTQSSRYLVKRTGEKVFLECVQDMDHENMFWYRQDPGLGLRLIYFSYDVKMKEKGDIPEGYSVSREKKERFSLILESASTNQTSMYLCASKPPLASQPQHFGDGTRLSIL.

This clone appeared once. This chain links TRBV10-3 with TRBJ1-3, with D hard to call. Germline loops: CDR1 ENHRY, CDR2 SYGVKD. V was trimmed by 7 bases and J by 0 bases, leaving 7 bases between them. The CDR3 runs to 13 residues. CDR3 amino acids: CAITGNSGNTIYF. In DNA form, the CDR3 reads TGTGCCATCACCGGCAACTCTGGAAACACCATATATTTT.

CDR3 amino acids: CASSDTRGFLQPQHF. CDR3 bases: TGTGCCAGCAGTGATACCAGGGGATTTCTTCAGCCCCAGCATTTT. The rearrangement uses TRBV2 and TRBJ1-5; tentatively, D is TRBD1 (6 bases). The V gene's germline CDR1 is SNHLY and CDR2 FYNNEI. V was trimmed by 3 bases and J by 6 bases, leaving 15 bases between them. The CDR3 length is 15 residues.

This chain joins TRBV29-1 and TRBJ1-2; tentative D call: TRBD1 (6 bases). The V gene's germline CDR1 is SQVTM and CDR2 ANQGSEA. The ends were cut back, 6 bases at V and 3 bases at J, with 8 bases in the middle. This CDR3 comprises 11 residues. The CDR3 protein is CSVRTDYGYTF. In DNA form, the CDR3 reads TGCAGCGTCAGGACAGACTATGGCTACACCTTC.

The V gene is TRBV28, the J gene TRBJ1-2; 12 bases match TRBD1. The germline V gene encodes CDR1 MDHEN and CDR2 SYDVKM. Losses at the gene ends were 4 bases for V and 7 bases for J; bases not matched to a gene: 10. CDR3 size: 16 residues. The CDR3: CASSSTSGTGGLGYTF. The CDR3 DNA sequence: TGTGCCAGCAGTTCGACTTCCGGGACAGGGGGCCTTGGCTACACCTTC.

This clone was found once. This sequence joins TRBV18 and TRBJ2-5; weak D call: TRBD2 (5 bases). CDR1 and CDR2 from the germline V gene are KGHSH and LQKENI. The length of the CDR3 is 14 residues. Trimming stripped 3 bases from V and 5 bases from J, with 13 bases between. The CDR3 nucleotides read TGTGCCAGCTCACCTCGAGAGGGTTTGGAGACCCAGTACTTC. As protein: CASSPREGLETQYF.

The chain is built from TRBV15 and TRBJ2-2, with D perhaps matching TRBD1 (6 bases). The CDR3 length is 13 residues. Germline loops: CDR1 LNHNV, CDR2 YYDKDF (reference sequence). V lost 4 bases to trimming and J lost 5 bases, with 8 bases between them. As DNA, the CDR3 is TGTGCCACCAGCATCACAGGGACCGGGGAGCTGTTTTTT. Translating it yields CATSITGTGELFF.

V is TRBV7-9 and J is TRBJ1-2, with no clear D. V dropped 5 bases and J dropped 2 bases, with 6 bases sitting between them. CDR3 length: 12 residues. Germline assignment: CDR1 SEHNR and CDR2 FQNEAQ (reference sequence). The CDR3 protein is CASSPENYGYTF. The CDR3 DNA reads TGTGCCAGCAGCCCAGAAAACTATGGCTACACCTTC. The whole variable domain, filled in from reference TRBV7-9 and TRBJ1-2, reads DTGVSQNPRHKITKRGQNVTFRCDPISEHNRLYWYRQTLGQGPEFLTYFQNEAQLEKSRLLSDRFSAERPKGSFSTLEIQRTEQGDSAMYLCASSPENYGYTFGSGTRLTVV.

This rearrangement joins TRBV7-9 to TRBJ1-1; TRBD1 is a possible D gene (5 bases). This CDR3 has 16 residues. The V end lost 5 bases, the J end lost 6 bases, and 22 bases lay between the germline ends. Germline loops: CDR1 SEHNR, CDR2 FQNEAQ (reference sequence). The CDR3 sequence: CASSNLQTGGLPEAFF. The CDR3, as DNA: TGTGCCAGCAGCAATTTACAAACTGGGGGTTTGCCTGAAGCTTTCTTT.